This T cell receptor beta chain stems from a study of T cell repertoires in cytomegalovirus infection. TCRdb re-analysed the reads in MiXCR, keeping a single row per CDR3 protein. The data contain more than 350,000 distinct CDR3 sequences, approximately 33% of them seen just once; the ten biggest clones take up roughly 13%. This clonotype showed up just a few times. Input material: PBMCs. The origin of this receptor is a human donor in good health (CMV status not recorded). Some clones in this sample may be carry-over from other donors' samples.

CDR3 sequence (DNA): TGTGCCAGCAGCTTAGATAGGGCAGGGGGCATCCGGACGCAGTATTTT. This encodes CASSLDRAGGIRTQYF. The rearrangement uses TRBV7-2 and TRBJ2-3, with 8 bases identical to TRBD1. Germline CDR1 SGHTA, CDR2 FQGNSA. There are 16 residues in the CDR3. Trimming at V came to 1 base and at J to 9 bases, leaving 12 bases not matched to a gene. Variable domain in full (rest from reference TRBV7-2 and TRBJ2-3): GAGVSQSPSNKVTEKGKDVELRCDPISGHTALYWYRQSLGQGLEFLIYFQGNSAPDKSGLPSDRFSAERTGGSVSTLTIQRTQQEDSAVYLCASSLDRAGGIRTQYFGPGTRLTVL.